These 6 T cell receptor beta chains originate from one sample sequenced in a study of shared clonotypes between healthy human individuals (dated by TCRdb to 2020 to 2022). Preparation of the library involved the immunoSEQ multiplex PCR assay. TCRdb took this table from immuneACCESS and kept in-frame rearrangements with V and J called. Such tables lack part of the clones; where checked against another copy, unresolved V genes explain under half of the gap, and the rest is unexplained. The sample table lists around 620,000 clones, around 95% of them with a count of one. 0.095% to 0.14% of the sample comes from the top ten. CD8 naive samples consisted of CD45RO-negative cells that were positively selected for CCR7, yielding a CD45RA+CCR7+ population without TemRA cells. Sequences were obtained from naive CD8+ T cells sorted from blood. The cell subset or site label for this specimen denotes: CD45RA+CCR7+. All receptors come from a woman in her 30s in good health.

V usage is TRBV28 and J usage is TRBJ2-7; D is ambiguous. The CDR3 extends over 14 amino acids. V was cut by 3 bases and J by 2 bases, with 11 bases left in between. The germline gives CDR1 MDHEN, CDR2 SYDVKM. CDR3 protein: CASSFGSATYEQYF. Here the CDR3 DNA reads TGTGCCAGCAGTTTCGGCAGCGCGACCTACGAGCAGTACTTC.

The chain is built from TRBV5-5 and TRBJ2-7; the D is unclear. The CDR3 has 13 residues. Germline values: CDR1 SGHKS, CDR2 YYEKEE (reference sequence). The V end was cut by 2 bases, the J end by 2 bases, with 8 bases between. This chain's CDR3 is CASSFNPAYEQYF. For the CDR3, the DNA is TGTGCCAGCAGCTTCAACCCAGCCTACGAGCAGTACTTC.

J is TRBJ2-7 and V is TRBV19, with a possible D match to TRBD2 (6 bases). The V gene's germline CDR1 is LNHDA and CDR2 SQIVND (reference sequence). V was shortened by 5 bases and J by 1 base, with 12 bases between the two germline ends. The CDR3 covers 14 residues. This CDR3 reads CASSAGRRSYEQYF. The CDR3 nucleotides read TGTGCCAGTAGTGCGGGAAGGCGATCCTACGAGCAGTACTTC.

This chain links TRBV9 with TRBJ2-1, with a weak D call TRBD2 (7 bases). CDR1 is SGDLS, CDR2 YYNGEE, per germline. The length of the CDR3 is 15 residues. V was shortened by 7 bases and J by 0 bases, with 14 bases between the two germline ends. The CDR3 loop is CASGGGSGSYNEQFF. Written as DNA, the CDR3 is TGTGCCAGCGGGGGCGGGAGCGGCTCCTACAATGAGCAGTTCTTC.

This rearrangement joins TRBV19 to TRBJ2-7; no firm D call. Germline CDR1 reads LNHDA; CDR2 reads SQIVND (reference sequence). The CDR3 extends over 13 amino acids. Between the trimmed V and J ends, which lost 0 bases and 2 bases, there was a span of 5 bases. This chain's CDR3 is CASSIESTYEQYF. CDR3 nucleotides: TGTGCCAGTAGTATAGAGAGTACCTACGAGCAGTACTTC.

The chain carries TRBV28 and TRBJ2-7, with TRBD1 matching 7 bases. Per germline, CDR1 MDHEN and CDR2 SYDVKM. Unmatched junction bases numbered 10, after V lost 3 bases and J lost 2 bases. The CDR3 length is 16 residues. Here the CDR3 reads CASSLTTQGSTYEQYF. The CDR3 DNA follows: TGTGCCAGCAGTTTGACCACACAGGGGTCAACCTACGAGCAGTACTTC.